This T cell receptor (beta chain) was profiled in a study of blood T cell repertoires in COVID-19. Across the whole study: Material from acute and convalescent COVID-19 was sourced from the United States, Italy and Spain.

Germline V gene data show CDR1 as MDHEN and CDR2 as SYDVKM. With V trimmed by 3 bases and J by 2 bases, 8 bases remained unmatched. The CDR3 loop spans 16 amino acids. The repertoire was sequenced with immunoSEQ multiplex PCR; TCRdb's copy has only in-frame clones and lacks some. This repertoire shows about 270,000 clones, 70% to 90% found once; its top ten account for 12%. V usage is TRBV28 and J usage is TRBJ2-7, with 9 bases matching TRBD1. This TCR was recovered from a woman aged 25 to 39 with COVID-19, enrolled during active disease. Sequencing input: peripheral blood. CDR3 DNA: TGTGCCAGCAGTTTGGCTACAACAGGGGGCGCCTACGAGCAGTACTTC. Amino acids: CASSLATTGGAYEQYF.